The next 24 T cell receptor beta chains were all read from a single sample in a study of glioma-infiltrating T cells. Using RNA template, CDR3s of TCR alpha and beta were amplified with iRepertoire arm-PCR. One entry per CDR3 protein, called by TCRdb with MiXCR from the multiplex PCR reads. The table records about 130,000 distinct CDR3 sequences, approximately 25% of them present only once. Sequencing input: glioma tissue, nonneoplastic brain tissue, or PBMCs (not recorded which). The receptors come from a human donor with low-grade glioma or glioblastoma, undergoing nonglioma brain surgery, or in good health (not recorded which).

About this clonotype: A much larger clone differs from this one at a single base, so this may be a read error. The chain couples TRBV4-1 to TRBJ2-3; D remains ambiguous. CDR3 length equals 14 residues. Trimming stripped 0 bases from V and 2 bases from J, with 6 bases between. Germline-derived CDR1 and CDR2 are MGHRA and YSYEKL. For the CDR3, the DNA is TGCGCCAGCAGCCAAGAAACAGACACAGATACGCAGTATTTT. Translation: CASSQETDTDTQYF.

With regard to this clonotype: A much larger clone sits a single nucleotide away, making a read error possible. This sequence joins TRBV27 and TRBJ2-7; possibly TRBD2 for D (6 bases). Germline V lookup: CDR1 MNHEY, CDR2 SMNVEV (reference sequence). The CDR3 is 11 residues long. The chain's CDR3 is CAGSISGVQYF. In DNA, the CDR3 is TGTGCCGGCAGTATTAGCGGTGTGCAGTACTTC.

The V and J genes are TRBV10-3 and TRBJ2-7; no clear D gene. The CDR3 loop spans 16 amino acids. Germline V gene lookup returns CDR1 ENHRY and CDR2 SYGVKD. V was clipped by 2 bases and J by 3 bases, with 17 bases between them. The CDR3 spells CAISEKEGVIVYEQYF. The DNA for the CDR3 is TGTGCCATCAGTGAGAAAGAAGGTGTAATAGTCTACGAGCAGTACTTC.

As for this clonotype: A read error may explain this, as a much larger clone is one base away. Written as DNA, the CDR3 is TGCGCCAGCAGCCCTGGGACTAGCGTGGCCACAGATACGCAGTATTTT. Translation: CASSPGTSVATDTQYF. The V gene is TRBV4-1, the J gene TRBJ2-3, with TRBD2 identical over 10 bases. The CDR3 loop spans 16 amino acids. CDR1 and CDR2 (germline): MGHRA, YSYEKL. After removal of 4 bases from V and 2 bases from J, the junction contained 6 bases not matched to a gene.

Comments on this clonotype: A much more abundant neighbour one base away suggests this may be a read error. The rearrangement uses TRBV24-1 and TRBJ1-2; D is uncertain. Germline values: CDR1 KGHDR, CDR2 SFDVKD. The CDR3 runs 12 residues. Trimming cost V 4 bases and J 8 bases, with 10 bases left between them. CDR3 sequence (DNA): TGTGCCACCAGTGACCCCGCAAAGGGCTACACCTTC. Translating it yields CATSDPAKGYTF.

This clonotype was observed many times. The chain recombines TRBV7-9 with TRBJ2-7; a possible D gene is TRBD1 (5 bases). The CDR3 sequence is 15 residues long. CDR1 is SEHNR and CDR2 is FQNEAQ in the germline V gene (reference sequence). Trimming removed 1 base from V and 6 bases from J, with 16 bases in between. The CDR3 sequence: CASSLVGRAVGEQYF. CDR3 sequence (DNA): TGTGCCAGCAGCTTAGTAGGCAGGGCGGTAGGCGAGCAGTACTTC.

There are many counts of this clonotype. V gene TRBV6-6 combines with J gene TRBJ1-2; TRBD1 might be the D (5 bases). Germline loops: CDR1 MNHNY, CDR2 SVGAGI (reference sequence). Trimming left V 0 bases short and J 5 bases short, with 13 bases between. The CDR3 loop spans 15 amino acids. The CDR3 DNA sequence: TGTGCCAGCAGTTACTCGACGGGGGGTGGGTATGGCTACACCTTC. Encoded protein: CASSYSTGGGYGYTF.

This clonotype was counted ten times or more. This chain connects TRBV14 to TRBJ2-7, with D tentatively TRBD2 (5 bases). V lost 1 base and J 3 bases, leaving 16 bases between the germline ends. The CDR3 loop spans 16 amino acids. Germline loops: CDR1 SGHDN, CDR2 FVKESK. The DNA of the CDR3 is TGTGCCAGCAGCCAAGTCGGGAAAGGTCTCAGCTACGAGCAGTACTTC. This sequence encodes CASSQVGKGLSYEQYF.

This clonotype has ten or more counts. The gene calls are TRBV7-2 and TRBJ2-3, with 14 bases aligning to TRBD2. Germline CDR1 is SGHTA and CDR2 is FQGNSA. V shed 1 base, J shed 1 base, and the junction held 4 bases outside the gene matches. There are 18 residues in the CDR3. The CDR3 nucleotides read TGTGCCAGCAGCTTAGTGACTAGCGGGAGGGGGGGCACAGATACGCAGTATTTT. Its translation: CASSLVTSGRGGTDTQYF.

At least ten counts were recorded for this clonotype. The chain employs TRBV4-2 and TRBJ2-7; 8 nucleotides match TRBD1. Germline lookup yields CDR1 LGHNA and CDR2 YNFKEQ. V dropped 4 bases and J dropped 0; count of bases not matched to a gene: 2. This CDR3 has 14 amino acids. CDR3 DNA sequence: TGTGCCAGCAGCCCGGACAGGGCCTCCTACGAGCAGTACTTC. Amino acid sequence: CASSPDRASYEQYF.

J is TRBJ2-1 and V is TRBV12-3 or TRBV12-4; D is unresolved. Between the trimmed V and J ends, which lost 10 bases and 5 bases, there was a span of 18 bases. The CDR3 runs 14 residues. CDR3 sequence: CANTPRGNHNEQFF. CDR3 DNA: TGTGCCAACACCCCCCGCGGTAACCACAATGAGCAGTTCTTC.

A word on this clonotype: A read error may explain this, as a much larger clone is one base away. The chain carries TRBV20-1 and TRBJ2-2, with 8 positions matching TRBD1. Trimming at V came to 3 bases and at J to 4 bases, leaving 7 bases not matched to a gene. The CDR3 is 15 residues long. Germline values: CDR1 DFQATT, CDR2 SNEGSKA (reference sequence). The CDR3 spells CSASTDRGGTGELFF. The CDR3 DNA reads TGCAGTGCTAGTACAGACAGGGGAGGCACCGGGGAGCTGTTTTTT.

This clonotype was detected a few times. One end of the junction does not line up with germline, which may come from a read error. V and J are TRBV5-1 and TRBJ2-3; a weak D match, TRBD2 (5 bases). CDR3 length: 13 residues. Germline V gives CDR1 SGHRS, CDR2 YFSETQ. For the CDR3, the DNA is TGCGCCAGCCGCTTGGAGGCGACAGATACGCAGTATTTT. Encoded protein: CASRLEATDTQYF.

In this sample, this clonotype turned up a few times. CDR3 DNA: TGTGCCAGCAGCAGGGGCTCTCTGGAGACCCAGTACTTC. It specifies CASSRGSLETQYF. The chain joins TRBV7-2 to TRBJ2-5, with D possibly matching TRBD1 (5 bases). Germline V gene lookup returns CDR1 SGHTA and CDR2 FQGNSA. The CDR3 has 13 residues. V was cut by 5 bases and J by 5 bases, with 12 bases left in between.

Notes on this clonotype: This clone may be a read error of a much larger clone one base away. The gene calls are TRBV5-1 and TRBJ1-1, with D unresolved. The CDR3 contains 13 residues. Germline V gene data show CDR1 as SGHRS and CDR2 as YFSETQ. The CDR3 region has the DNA TGCGCCAGCAGCTTGGATGCGAACACTGAAGCTCTCTTT. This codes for CASSLDANTEALF.

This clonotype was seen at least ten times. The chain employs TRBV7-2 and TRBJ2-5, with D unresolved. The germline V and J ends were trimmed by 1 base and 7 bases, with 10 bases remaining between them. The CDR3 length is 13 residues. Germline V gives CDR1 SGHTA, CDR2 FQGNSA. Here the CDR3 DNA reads TGTGCCAGCAGCTTAGTCCCGATGGGGACCCAGTACTTC. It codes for CASSLVPMGTQYF. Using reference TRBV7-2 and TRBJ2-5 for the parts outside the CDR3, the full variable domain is GAGVSQSPSNKVTEKGKDVELRCDPISGHTALYWYRQSLGQGLEFLIYFQGNSAPDKSGLPSDRFSAERTGGSVSTLTIQRTQQEDSAVYLCASSLVPMGTQYFGPGTRLLVL.

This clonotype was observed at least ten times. CDR3 in amino acids: CASSSPPVQETQYF. The CDR3 nucleotides are TGTGCCAGCAGTTCCCCCCCCGTCCAAGAGACCCAGTACTTC. The genes are TRBV28 and TRBJ2-5; the D is unclear. V dropped 4 bases and J dropped 1 base, with 10 bases sitting between them. The CDR3 is made up of 14 amino acids. The germline CDR1 and CDR2 sequences are MDHEN and SYDVKM.

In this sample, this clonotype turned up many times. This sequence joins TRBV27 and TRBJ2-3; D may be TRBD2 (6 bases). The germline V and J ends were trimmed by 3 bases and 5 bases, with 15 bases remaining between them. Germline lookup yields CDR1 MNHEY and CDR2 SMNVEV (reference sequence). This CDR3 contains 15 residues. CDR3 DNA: TGTGCCAGCAGTTTCCCGGGGGAGGTTGGAGATACGCAGTATTTT. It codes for CASSFPGEVGDTQYF.

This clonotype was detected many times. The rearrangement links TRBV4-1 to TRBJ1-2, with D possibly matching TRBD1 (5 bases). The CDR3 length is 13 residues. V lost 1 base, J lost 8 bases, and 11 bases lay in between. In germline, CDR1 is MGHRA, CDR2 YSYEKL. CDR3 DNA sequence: TGCGCCAGCAGCCAAGGGCAGGGAGGAGGCTACACCTTC. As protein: CASSQGQGGGYTF.

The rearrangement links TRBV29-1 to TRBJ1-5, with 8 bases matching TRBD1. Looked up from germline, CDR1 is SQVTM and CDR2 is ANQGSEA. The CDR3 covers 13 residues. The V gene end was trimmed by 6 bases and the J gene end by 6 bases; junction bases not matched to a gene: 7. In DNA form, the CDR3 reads TGCAGCGTAGCCCAGGGGGCGGGTCAGCCCCAGCATTTT. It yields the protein CSVAQGAGQPQHF.

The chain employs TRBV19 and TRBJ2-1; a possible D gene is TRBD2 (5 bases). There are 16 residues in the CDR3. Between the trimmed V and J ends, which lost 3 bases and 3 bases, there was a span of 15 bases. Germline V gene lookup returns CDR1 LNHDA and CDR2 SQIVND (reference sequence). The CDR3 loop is CASSIGLGSDYNEQFF. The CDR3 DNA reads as TGTGCCAGTAGTATCGGCCTGGGTAGCGACTACAATGAGCAGTTCTTC.

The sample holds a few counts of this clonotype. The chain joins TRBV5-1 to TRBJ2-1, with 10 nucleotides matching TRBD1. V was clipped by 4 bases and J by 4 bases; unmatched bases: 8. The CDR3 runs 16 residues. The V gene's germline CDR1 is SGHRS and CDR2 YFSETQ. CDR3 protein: CASSPQDRGGYNEQFF. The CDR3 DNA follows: TGCGCCAGCAGCCCACAGGACAGGGGGGGGTACAATGAGCAGTTCTTC.

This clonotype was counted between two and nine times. The CDR3 spells CASSATDRDSYEQYF. As DNA, the CDR3 is TGTGCCAGCAGCGCCACGGACAGAGACTCCTACGAGCAGTACTTC. The V call is TRBV11-2, the J call TRBJ2-7, with D possibly being TRBD1 (6 bases). Trimming pared 5 bases from V and 0 bases from J, leaving 14 bases between. Germline V gene sequence: CDR1 SGHAT, CDR2 FQNNGV. The CDR3 is 15 residues long.

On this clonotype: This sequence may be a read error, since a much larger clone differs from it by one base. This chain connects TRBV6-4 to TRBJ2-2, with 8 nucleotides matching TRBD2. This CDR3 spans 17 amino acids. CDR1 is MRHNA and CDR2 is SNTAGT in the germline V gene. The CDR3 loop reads CASSPELSREDAGGLFF. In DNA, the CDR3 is TGTGCCAGCAGTCCTGAGCTCTCGCGGGAGGATGCCGGGGGGCTGTTTTTT.